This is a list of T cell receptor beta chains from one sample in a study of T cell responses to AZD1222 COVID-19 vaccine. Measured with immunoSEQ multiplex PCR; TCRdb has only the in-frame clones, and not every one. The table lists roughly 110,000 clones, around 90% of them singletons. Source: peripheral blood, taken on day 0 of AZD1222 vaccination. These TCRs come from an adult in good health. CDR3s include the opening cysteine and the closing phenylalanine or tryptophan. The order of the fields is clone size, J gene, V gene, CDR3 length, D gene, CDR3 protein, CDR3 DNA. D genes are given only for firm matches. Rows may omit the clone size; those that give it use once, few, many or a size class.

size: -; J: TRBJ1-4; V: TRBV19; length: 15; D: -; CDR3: CAGVGYLLTNEKLFF; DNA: TGTGCCGGCGTGGGGTATCTCTTGACTAATGAAAAACTGTTTTTT
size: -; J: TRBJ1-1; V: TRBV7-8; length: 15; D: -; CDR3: CASSLRQLQNTEAFF; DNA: TGTGCCAGCAGCTTAAGACAGCTACAGAACACTGAAGCTTTCTTT
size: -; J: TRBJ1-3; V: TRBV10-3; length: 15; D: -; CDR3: CAISRSTGSGNTIYF; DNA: TGTGCCATCAGTCGTTCGACAGGCTCTGGAAACACCATATATTTT
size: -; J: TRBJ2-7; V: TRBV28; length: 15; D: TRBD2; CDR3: CASSLAGGSPYEQYF; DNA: TGTGCCAGCAGTTTAGCGGGAGGGAGCCCCTACGAGCAGTACTTC
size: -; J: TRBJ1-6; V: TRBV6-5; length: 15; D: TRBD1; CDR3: CASHRGWDDNSPLHF; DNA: TGTGCCAGTCACAGGGGTTGGGATGATAATTCACCCCTCCACTTT
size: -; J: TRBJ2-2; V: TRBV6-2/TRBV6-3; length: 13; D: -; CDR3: CASTPVATGELFF; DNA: TGTGCCAGCACCCCAGTCGCCACCGGGGAGCTGTTTTTT
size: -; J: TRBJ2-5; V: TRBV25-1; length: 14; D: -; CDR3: CASPSEGGQETQYF; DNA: TGTGCCAGCCCCTCCGAGGGGGGTCAAGAGACCCAGTACTTC
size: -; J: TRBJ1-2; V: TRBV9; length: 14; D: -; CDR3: CASSAPHPMAGYTF; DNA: TGTGCCAGCAGCGCCCCACACCCCATGGCTGGCTACACCTTC
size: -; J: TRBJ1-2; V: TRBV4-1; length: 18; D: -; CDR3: CASSQAFLDSAFNYGYTF; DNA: TGCGCCAGCAGCCAGGCCTTTCTAGACAGCGCTTTCAACTATGGCTACACCTTC
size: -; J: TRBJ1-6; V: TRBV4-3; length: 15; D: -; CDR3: CASSQDKAGDSPLHF; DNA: TGCGCCAGCAGCCAAGATAAGGCAGGGGACTCACCCCTCCACTTT
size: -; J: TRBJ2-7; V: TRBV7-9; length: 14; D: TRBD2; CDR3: CASSFPREDYEQYF; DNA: TGTGCCAGCAGCTTCCCCCGGGAGGATTACGAGCAGTACTTC
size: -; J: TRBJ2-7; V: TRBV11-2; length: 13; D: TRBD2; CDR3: CASKQRGTYEQYF; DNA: TGTGCCAGCAAACAGCGGGGGACCTACGAGCAGTACTTC
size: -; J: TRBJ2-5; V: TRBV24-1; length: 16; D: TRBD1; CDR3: CATSDSSTGGQETQYF; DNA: TGTGCCACCAGTGATTCCAGCACAGGGGGACAAGAGACCCAGTACTTC
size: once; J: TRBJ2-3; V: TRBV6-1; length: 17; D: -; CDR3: CASSENRLPLVADTQYF; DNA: TGTGCCAGCAGTGAAAATCGACTCCCGCTGGTCGCAGATACGCAGTATTTT
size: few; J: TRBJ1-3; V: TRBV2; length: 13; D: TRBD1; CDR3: CAIRRGHGNTIYF; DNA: TGTGCCATTAGAAGGGGGCATGGAAACACCATATATTTT
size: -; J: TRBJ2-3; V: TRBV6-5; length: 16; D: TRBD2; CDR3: CASSFRLAASTDTQYF; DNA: TGTGCCAGCAGTTTCCGGCTAGCGGCTAGCACAGATACGCAGTATTTT
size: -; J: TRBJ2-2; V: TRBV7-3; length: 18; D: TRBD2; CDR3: CASSLNPSGGASTGELFF; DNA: TGTGCCAGCAGCTTAAACCCTAGCGGGGGGGCATCGACCGGGGAGCTGTTTTTT
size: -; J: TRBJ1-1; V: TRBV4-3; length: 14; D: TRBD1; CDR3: CASRQGALDTEAFF; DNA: TGCGCCAGCAGACAGGGGGCCCTCGACACTGAAGCTTTCTTT
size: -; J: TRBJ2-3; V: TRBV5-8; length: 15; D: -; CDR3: CASSLAGGSTDTQYF; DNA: TGTGCCAGCAGCCTTGCTGGGGGGAGCACAGATACGCAGTATTTT
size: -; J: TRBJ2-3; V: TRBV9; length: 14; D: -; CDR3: CASSVSSAADTQYF; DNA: TGTGCCAGCAGCGTATCGTCTGCCGCCGATACGCAGTATTTT
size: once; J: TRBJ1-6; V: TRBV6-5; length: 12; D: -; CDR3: CASSYTNSPLHF; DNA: TGTGCCAGCAGTTACACTAATTCACCCCTCCACTTT
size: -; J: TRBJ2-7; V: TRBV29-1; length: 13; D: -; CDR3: CSVARLGPYEQYF; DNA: TGCAGCGTCGCGAGATTGGGGCCTTACGAGCAGTACTTC
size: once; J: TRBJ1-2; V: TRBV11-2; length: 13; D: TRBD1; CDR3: CASSFQGALGYTF; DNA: TGTGCCAGCAGCTTTCAGGGGGCGCTGGGCTACACCTTC
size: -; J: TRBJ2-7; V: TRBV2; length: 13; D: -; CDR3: CATSTSSSYEQYF; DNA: TGTGCCACCTCGACCAGTAGCTCCTACGAGCAGTACTTC
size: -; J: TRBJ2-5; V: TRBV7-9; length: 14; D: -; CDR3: CASLTGGIGETQYF; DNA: TGTGCCAGCCTAACCGGGGGTATTGGGGAGACCCAGTACTTC
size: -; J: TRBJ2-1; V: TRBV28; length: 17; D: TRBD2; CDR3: CASSLWWEGRTYNEQFF; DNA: TGTGCCAGCAGTTTATGGTGGGAGGGCCGAACGTACAATGAGCAGTTCTTC
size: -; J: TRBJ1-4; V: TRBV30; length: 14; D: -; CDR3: CAWNGDTLNEKLFF; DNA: TGTGCCTGGAATGGGGACACACTAAATGAAAAACTGTTTTTT
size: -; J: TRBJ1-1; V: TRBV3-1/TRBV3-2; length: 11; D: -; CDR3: CASSHYSGAFF; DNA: TGTGCCAGCAGCCATTACTCGGGAGCTTTCTTT